These 25 T cell receptor beta chains share one sample of origin, sequenced in a study of regulatory T cells in long-lasting Graves disease. In building TCR beta libraries, iRepertoire HTBI primers were used together with Arm-PCR of CDR3 regions. One entry per CDR3 protein results from TCRdb running MiXCR on the multiplex PCR reads. The sample has under 700,000 distinct CDR3 sequences, roughly 16% seen once. Regarding time point: newly diagnosed GD, antithyroid drugs for less than 3 months. The TCR library was prepared using RNA isolated from PBMCs. This sample was also put to use in a study of T cells in Graves' hyperthyroidism and ophthalmopathy.

Sequenced here: peripheral blood mononuclear cells (PBMCs), sampled at new diagnosis, from a patient treated with antithyroid drugs. These receptors were collected from a woman aged 35-60 years with Graves disease.

This clonotype was observed a single time. The V gene is TRBV6-1, the J gene TRBJ2-1, with TRBD1 matching 11 bases. Germline loops: CDR1 MNHNS, CDR2 SASEGT. J was trimmed by 5 bases and V by 5 bases; bases with no gene match: 8. The CDR3 is 16 amino acids. In DNA, the CDR3 is TGTGCCAGCAGTCAAACTTCGGACAGGGGGCACAATGAGCAGTTCTTC. Protein: CASSQTSDRGHNEQFF.

With respect to this clonotype: A much larger clone differs by one base, so this may be a read error. The chain couples TRBV7-2 to TRBJ1-1, with D perhaps TRBD1 (5 bases). The V end lost 5 bases, the J end lost 0 bases, and 10 bases lay between the germline ends. The CDR3 has 14 amino acids. Per germline, CDR1 SGHTA and CDR2 FQGNSA. CDR3: CASSPTDMNTEAFF. CDR3 sequence (DNA): TGTGCCAGCAGCCCGACAGACATGAACACTGAAGCTTTCTTT.

Ten or more counts support this clonotype. One end of the junction fails to match germline, which may point to a read error. J is TRBJ1-5 and V is TRBV28, with 11 bases lining up with TRBD1. The germline gives CDR1 MDHEN, CDR2 SYDVKM. This CDR3 comprises 13 residues. The CDR3 DNA follows: TGTGCCAGCAGGGGACAGGGGGTTCAGGCCCAGCATTTT. Translation: CASRGQGVQAQHF.

This clonotype was seen ten or more times. V usage is TRBV18 and J usage is TRBJ1-3; D uncertain. V gave up 3 bases and J gave up 0 bases, with 6 bases separating them. The CDR3 covers 14 residues. From germline, CDR1 is KGHSH and CDR2 LQKENI. CDR3 nucleotide sequence: TGTGCCAGCTCACCGTACGACTCTGGAAACACCATATATTTT. Protein product: CASSPYDSGNTIYF.

The CDR3 DNA follows: TGTGCCAGCAGTGAAGCGGGGGGGATTGGCGGGGAGCTGTTTTTT. This translates into CASSEAGGIGGELFF. V gene TRBV6-1 combines with J gene TRBJ2-2, with 7 bases aligning to TRBD2. CDR3 length: 15 amino acids. The junction had 5 bases not matched to a gene; V was cut back by 0 bases and J by 7 bases. CDR1 and CDR2 from the germline V gene are MNHNS and SASEGT.

The chain's CDR3 is CASSIKGSPNEQFF. In DNA, the CDR3 is TGTGCCAGTAGTATAAAGGGTAGCCCCAATGAGCAGTTCTTC. This chain joins TRBV19 and TRBJ2-1, with unresolved D. Trimming pared 2 bases from V and 6 bases from J, leaving 11 bases between. From germline, CDR1 is LNHDA and CDR2 SQIVND (reference sequence). The CDR3 runs to 14 residues.

This clonotype was seen a handful of times. The genes are TRBV2 and TRBJ2-5; perhaps TRBD1 as D (7 bases). The V end was cut by 10 bases, the J end by 4 bases, with 16 bases between. The germline gives CDR1 SNHLY, CDR2 FYNNEI. The CDR3 totals 13 residues. CDR3 nucleotides: TGTGCCACACGGGGGCAGGGGGGAGAGACCCAGTACTTC. Amino acid sequence: CATRGQGGETQYF.

The chain has TRBV25-1 and TRBJ2-2; D is unclear. The CDR3 spans 13 residues. Germline CDR1 MGHDK, CDR2 SYGVNS. V was clipped by 3 bases and J by 6 bases, with 8 bases between them. This chain's CDR3 is CASSDTPPGELFF. The CDR3 DNA reads as TGTGCCAGCAGTGATACCCCTCCCGGGGAGCTGTTTTTT.

This clonotype was counted at least ten times. V and J are TRBV11-2 and TRBJ1-6, with 7 bases aligning to TRBD1. Germline lookup yields CDR1 SGHAT and CDR2 FQNNGV. There are 15 residues in the CDR3. Trimming at V came to 4 bases and at J to 10 bases, leaving 10 bases not matched to a gene. In DNA, the CDR3 is TGTGCCAGCAGCTCAACGACAGGGTTCAAATCACCCCTCCACTTT. This encodes CASSSTTGFKSPLHF. Complete variable domain (other parts from reference TRBV11-2 and TRBJ1-6): EAGVAQSPRYKIIEKRQSVAFWCNPISGHATLYWYQQILGQGPKLLIQFQNNGVVDDSQLPKDRFSAERLKGVDSTLKIQPAKLEDSAVYLCASSSTTGFKSPLHFGNGTRLTVT.

There are many counts of this clonotype. This chain uses TRBV28 with TRBJ1-5; maybe TRBD1 (5 bases). This CDR3 contains 14 residues. V shed 6 bases and J shed 9 bases, with 18 bases lying between them. The V gene's germline CDR1 is MDHEN and CDR2 SYDVKM. The CDR3 loop reads CASSPGWGRGPQHF. CDR3 nucleotides: TGTGCCAGCAGCCCTGGATGGGGACGGGGGCCCCAGCATTTT.

This clonotype has more than one count but fewer than ten. The J gene is TRBJ2-1, the V gene TRBV30, with 10 bases that match TRBD1. CDR3 length: 15 amino acids. Germline CDR1 GTSNPN, CDR2 SVGIG (reference sequence). V trimming: 1 base; J trimming: 4 bases; junction bases outside the gene matches: 4. The CDR3 nucleotides are TGTGCCTGGAGTGCCGGGACAGGGGCGTACAATGAGCAGTTCTTC. The encoded protein is CAWSAGTGAYNEQFF.

This clonotype has just one count. This may arise from a read error, as a much more abundant clone is one base away. The CDR3 DNA reads as TGCGCCAGCAGGCGTCAGGATGGCTGGTGCTATGGCTACACCTTC. Translated: CASRRQDGWCYGYTF. This chain links TRBV5-1 with TRBJ1-2; D is unresolved. The CDR3 sequence is 15 residues long. Per the germline V gene, CDR1 is SGHRS and CDR2 is YFSETQ. V lost 5 bases and J 4 bases, leaving 18 bases between the germline ends.

Note on this clonotype: A read error is likely here: a far larger clone is one base away. The genes are TRBV11-2 and TRBJ1-1, with D maybe TRBD1 (6 bases). Trimming shortened V by 6 bases and J by 0 bases, and 8 bases separated the two germline ends. The CDR3 is 13 residues long. Germline V gives CDR1 SGHAT, CDR2 FQNNGV. Here the CDR3 DNA reads TGTGCCAGCAGGGACAGTTTGAACACTGAAGCTTTCTTT. The encoded protein is CASRDSLNTEAFF.

At least ten counts were recorded for this clonotype. This chain connects TRBV28 to TRBJ2-1; D is undetermined. The length of the CDR3 is 13 residues. Germline lookup yields CDR1 MDHEN and CDR2 SYDVKM. V was cut by 3 bases and J by 1 base, with 4 bases left in between. The CDR3 region has the DNA TGTGCCAGCAGTTTCCTTTCCTACAATGAGCAGTTCTTC. Its translation: CASSFLSYNEQFF.

This clonotype has ten or more counts. The V and J genes are TRBV19 and TRBJ1-2; TRBD1 matches at 10 bases. The CDR3 is made up of 15 amino acids. In germline, CDR1 is LNHDA, CDR2 SQIVND (reference sequence). V was pared by 4 bases and J by 6 bases, with 8 bases of the junction left unmatched. The CDR3 bases are TGTGCCAGTAGTACCGAGACAGGGGGCATCCATGGCTACACCTTC. It specifies CASSTETGGIHGYTF.

This clonotype occurred many times. The chain couples TRBV11-2 to TRBJ2-7; 10 bases agree with TRBD1. Germline values: CDR1 SGHAT, CDR2 FQNNGV. V shed 4 bases and J 9 bases; nucleotides not matched to a gene: 3. The CDR3 contains 12 residues. Here the CDR3 reads CASSSRDRGQYF. The CDR3 nucleotides are TGTGCCAGCAGCTCCCGGGACAGGGGGCAGTACTTC.

V usage is TRBV5-4 and J usage is TRBJ1-6; D gene ambiguous. CDR1 is SGHNT, CDR2 YYREEE, per germline (reference sequence). The CDR3 totals 15 residues. V lost 2 bases and J lost 7, with 13 bases in between. The CDR3 sequence: CASSFLLEENSPLHF. Written as DNA, the CDR3 is TGTGCCAGCAGCTTCCTCTTGGAGGAGAATTCACCCCTCCACTTT.

The chain combines TRBV6-1 with TRBJ1-1; 8 bases line up with TRBD1. Germline assignment: CDR1 MNHNS and CDR2 SASEGT. Germline trimming cut 7 bases from V and 6 bases from J; bases unmatched to any gene: 7. This CDR3 is 13 amino acids long. The CDR3 protein is CASNPQGAPEAFF. The CDR3 bases are TGTGCCAGCAATCCCCAGGGGGCCCCTGAAGCTTTCTTT.

This clonotype was picked up many times. The chain couples TRBV10-2 to TRBJ1-5, with D possibly matching TRBD1 (6 bases). V dropped 8 bases and J dropped 0 bases, with 20 bases sitting between them. This CDR3 comprises 17 residues. Germline V gene lookup returns CDR1 WSHSY and CDR2 SAAADI. CDR3 bases: TGCGCCAGCGCCGGGAATTGGGGGGCCTATAGCAATCAGCCCCAGCATTTT. This gives the protein CASAGNWGAYSNQPQHF.

A few counts support this clonotype. The chain couples TRBV7-9 to TRBJ2-3; 8 bases agree with TRBD2. Germline CDR1 reads SEHNR; CDR2 reads FQNEAQ (reference sequence). This CDR3 has 16 amino acids. Trimming cost V 4 bases and J 4 bases; bases outside gene matches: 10. The CDR3, as DNA: TGTGCCAGCAGCTCCTCCTTAGCGGGGACATCAGATACGCAGTATTTT. Translated: CASSSSLAGTSDTQYF.

The chain combines TRBV20-1 with TRBJ2-3; 16 bases are shared with TRBD2. J was trimmed by 3 bases and V by 5 bases; bases with no gene match: 8. CDR3 length: 17 amino acids. Looked up from germline, CDR1 is DFQATT and CDR2 is SNEGSKA (reference sequence). The CDR3 DNA is TGCAGTGCTTCCGGGACTAGCGGGGGGGCGGGGACAGATACGCAGTATTTT. Its translation: CSASGTSGGAGTDTQYF.

This clonotype was recorded a few times. V is TRBV18 and J is TRBJ2-6; 10 bases agree with TRBD2. This CDR3 has 19 amino acids. V lost 3 bases and J lost 2; bases outside the gene matches: 10. The V gene's germline CDR1 is KGHSH and CDR2 LQKENI. In DNA form, the CDR3 reads TGTGCCAGCTCACCTGGCTTGTGGCTAGCGGGGGCTGGGGCCAACGTCCTGACTTTC. Protein: CASSPGLWLAGAGANVLTF.

This clonotype has at least ten counts. The chain employs TRBV2 and TRBJ2-1; the match to TRBD2 covers 10 bases. Germline assignment: CDR1 SNHLY and CDR2 FYNNEI. CDR3 length: 15 residues. After removal of 5 bases from V and 5 bases from J, the junction contained 6 bases not matched to a gene. DNA of the CDR3: TGTGCCAGCAGTAAACTAGCGGGGCTTAACAATGAGCAGTTCTTC. This gives the protein CASSKLAGLNNEQFF.

There are many counts of this clonotype. V is TRBV2 and J is TRBJ2-3; unclear D gene. Germline lookup yields CDR1 SNHLY and CDR2 FYNNEI. V was shortened by 4 bases and J by 2 bases, with 7 bases between the two germline ends. The length of the CDR3 is 13 residues. The CDR3 DNA is TGTGCCAGCAGTGGTGGGGTCACAGATACGCAGTATTTT. Translating gives CASSGGVTDTQYF. Full variable domain (outside the CDR3, taken from reference TRBV2 and TRBJ2-3): EPEVTQTPSHQVTQMGQEVILRCVPISNHLYFYWYRQILGQKVEFLVSFYNNEISEKSEIFDDQFSVERPDGSNFTLKIRSTKLEDSAMYFCASSGGVTDTQYFGPGTRLTVL.

V usage is TRBV20-1 and J usage is TRBJ2-1, with D possibly TRBD2 on 5 matching bases. V lost 3 bases, J lost 1 base, and 16 bases lay in between. The CDR3 spans 16 residues. Germline CDR1 reads DFQATT; CDR2 reads SNEGSKA (reference sequence). The DNA of the CDR3 is TGCAGTGCTAGTCGATTCGCGGGCCTTTCCTACAATGAGCAGTTCTTC. Protein sequence: CSASRFAGLSYNEQFF.